This T cell receptor (beta chain) was found in a study of blood T cell repertoires in COVID-19. Adults between roughly 18 and 89 years of age took part from 20 to 25 US areas. What the recovered Cohort 3 donors had was two negative PCRs, clearance, or symptom resolution. J was trimmed by 5 bases and V by 0 bases; bases with no gene match: 3. This CDR3 comprises 14 residues. CDR1 and CDR2 from the germline V gene are WSHSY and SAAADI. In the authors' workflow: Estimated nucleated cell counts came from reference gene primer amplification. Using immunoSEQ multiplex PCR, the repertoire was profiled, and TCRdb retains in-frame clones only, with some absent. V, J and clone size are those of that table, while D and trimming were read from the DNA. The sample shows around 260,000 clones, more than 80% of them seen only once.

The sequence came from a woman in her twenties or thirties who had recovered from COVID-19. The sequenced sample consisted of PBMCs or T cells enriched from blood (not recorded which). The chain uses TRBV10-2 and TRBJ2-5, with 7 positions matching TRBD2. The CDR3, as DNA: TGCGCCAGCAGTGAGTCGACACTAGCGGAGACCCAGTACTTC. Its translation is CASSESTLAETQYF.